This T cell receptor beta chain was captured in a study of blood T cell repertoires in COVID-19. Study overall: PBMCs, B-cell-depleted T cells, or T cells provided the cDNA or gDNA that made up the material.

Original analysis: Estimated nucleated cell counts came from reference gene primer amplification. The repertoire was sequenced with immunoSEQ multiplex PCR; TCRdb's copy has only in-frame clones and lacks some. V, J and clone size reflect that table, while D and trimming were determined from the DNA. The sample lists around 290,000 clones; around 89% were seen once. This clone was seen once. The CDR3 extends over 15 amino acids. The germline CDR1 and CDR2 sequences are SGHRS and YFSETQ. Trimming took 0 bases from V and 4 from J, leaving 13 bases between them. The sequenced sample was peripheral blood. This sequence joins TRBV5-1 and TRBJ1-2; D not resolved. The TCR sequence derives from a man aged 40-49 years with acute or convalescent COVID-19. CDR3 residues: CASSLEEGGFYGYTF. The CDR3 coding sequence is TGCGCCAGCAGCTTGGAGGAAGGCGGATTCTATGGCTACACCTTC.